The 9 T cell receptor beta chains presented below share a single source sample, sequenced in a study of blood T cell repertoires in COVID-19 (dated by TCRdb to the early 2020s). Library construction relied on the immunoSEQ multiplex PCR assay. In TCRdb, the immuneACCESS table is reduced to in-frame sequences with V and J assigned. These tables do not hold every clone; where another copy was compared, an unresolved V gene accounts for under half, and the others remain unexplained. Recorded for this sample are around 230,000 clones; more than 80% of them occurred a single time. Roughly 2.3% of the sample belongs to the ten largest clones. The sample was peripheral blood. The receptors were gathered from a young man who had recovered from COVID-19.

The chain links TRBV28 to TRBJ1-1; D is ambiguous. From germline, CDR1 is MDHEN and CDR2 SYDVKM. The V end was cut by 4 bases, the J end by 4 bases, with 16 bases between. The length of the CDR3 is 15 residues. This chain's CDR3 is CASSSPPTGSTEAFF. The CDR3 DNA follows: TGTGCCAGCAGTTCGCCTCCGACGGGGAGCACTGAAGCTTTCTTT.

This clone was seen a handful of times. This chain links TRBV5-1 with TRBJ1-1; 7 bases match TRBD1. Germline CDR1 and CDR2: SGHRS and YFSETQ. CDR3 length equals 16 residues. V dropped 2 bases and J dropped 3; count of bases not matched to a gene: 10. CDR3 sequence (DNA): TGCGCCAGCAGCTTCGGGGAGGCAGGGGGTTACACTGAAGCTTTCTTT. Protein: CASSFGEAGGYTEAFF. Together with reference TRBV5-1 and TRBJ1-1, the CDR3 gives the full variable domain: KAGVTQTPRYLIKTRGQQVTLSCSPISGHRSVSWYQQTPGQGLQFLFEYFSETQRNKGNFPGRFSGRQFSNSRSEMNVSTLELGDSALYLCASSFGEAGGYTEAFFGQGTRLTVV.

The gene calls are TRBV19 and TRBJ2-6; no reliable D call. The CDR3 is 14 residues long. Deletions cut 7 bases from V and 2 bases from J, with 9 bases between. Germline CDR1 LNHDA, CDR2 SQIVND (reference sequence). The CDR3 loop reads CASKRVTGANVLTF. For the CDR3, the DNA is TGTGCCAGTAAGCGAGTAACTGGGGCCAACGTCCTGACTTTC.

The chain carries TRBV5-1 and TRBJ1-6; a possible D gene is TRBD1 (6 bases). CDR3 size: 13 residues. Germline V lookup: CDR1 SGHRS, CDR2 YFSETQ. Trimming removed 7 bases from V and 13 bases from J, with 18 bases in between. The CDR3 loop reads CASRDNQPSPLHF. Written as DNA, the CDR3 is TGCGCCAGCCGGGACAACCAACCTTCGCCCCTCCACTTT.

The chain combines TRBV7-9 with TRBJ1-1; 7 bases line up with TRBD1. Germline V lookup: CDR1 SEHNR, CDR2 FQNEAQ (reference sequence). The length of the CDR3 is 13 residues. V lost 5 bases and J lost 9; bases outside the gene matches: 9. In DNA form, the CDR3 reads TGTGCCAGCAGCCCCAGGGGGAGACGCCAAGCTTTCTTT. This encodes CASSPRGRRQAFF.

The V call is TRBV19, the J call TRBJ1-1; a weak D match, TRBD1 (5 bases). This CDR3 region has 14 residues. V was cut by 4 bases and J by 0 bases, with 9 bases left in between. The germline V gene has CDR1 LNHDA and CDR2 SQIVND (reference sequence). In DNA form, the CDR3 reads TGTGCCAGTAGTACGACAGCCATGAACACTGAAGCTTTCTTT. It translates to CASSTTAMNTEAFF.

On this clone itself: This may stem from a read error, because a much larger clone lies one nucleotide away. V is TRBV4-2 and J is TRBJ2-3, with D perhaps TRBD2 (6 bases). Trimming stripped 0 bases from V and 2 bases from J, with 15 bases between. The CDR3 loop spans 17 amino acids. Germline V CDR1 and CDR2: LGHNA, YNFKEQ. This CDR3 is CASSQDYGASDTDTQYF. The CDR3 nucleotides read TGTGCCAGCAGCCAAGATTATGGGGCTAGCGACACAGATACGCAGTATTTT.

CDR3 residues: CALTIPYNSPLHF. In nucleotides, the CDR3 is TGTGCCCTGACTATCCCCTATAATTCACCCCTCCACTTT. This chain connects TRBV30 to TRBJ1-6; D unresolved. Germline CDR1 GTSNPN, CDR2 SVGIG (reference sequence). V was shortened by 8 bases and J by 2 bases, with 10 bases between the two germline ends. The CDR3 is 13 amino acids. The full variable domain, completed using reference TRBV30 and TRBJ1-6, is SQTIHQWPATLVQPVGSPLSLECTVEGTSNPNLYWYRQAAGRGLQLLFYSVGIGQISSEVPQNLSASRPQDRQFILSSKKLLLSDSGFYLCALTIPYNSPLHFGNGTRLTVT.

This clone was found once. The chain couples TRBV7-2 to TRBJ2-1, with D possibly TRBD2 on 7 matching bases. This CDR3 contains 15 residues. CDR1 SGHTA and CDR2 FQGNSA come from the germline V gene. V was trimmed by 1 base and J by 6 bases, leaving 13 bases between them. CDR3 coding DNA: TGTGCCAGCAGCTTAGTCGGGGGGCCCGTCAATGAGCAGTTCTTC. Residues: CASSLVGGPVNEQFF.